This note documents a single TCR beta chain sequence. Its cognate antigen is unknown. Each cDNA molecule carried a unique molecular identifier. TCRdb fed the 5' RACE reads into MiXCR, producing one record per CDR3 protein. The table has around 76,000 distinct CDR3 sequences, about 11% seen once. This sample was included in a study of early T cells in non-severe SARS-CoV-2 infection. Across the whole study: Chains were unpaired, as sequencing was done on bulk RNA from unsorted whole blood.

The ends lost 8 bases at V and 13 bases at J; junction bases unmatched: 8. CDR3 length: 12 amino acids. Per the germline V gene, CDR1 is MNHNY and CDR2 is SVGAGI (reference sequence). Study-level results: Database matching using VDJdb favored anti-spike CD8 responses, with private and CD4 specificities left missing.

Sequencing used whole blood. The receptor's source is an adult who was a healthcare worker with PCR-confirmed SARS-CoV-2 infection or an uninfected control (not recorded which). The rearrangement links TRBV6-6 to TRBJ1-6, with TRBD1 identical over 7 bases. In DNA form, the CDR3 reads TGTGCCAGCTGTACAGGGGAGCGTCCCCTCCACTTT. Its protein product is CASCTGERPLHF.